This TCR beta chain was documented in a study of blood T cells in healthy people across ages (dated by TCRdb to about 2015). General notes on the study: In model experiments, template switching captured about one uniquely barcoded TCR beta cDNA molecule for every two T cells. To track age-related changes in TCR beta repertoire diversity, the study relied on deep sequencing normalized with unique cDNA molecular identifiers. The donors were divided into four age groups: young (average around 16 years), middle-aged (approximately 39), aged (about 60) and long-lived (roughly 82). To avoid experimental bias, donors of different ages were spread randomly across the sequencing lanes. Using the same blood draw, the study looked at two additional independent replicas of 1 million unique cDNA reads for two donors, one aged 18 to 29 and the other aged 80 or older. Findings and caveats that apply to the study as a whole: Compared with the aged group, the long-lived group had more naive CD4+ T cells, fewer expanded clones and increased TCR diversity, a pattern suggesting age selection. Since profiling was done on bulk unsorted PBMCs, naive and antigen-experienced compartments could not be conclusively compared. Estimates of total diversity based on one million sequenced T cells were regarded as lower bounds and as underestimates. The CMV infection status of donors was not known, potentially confounding age-related changes in expanded clonotypes. Observed TCR beta diversity per million T cells fell roughly linearly with age, and a significant reduction was already apparent by age roughly 40. The percentage of naive T cells measured by flow cytometry correlated strongly with observed TCR beta diversity.

Receptor libraries were prepared by 5' RACE. Sequenced using an Illumina HiSeq 2500. A second PCR of about 7 to 12 cycles was run with a J-beta primer mix and a sample-barcoded 5' primer. A template-switch 5' adaptor carrying 12 random nucleotides introduced a unique molecular identifier onto each TCR beta cDNA molecule. At least 2.5 million CDR3-containing paired-end reads were obtained from each sample. First-strand cDNA was synthesized from all RNA with the Mint cDNA synthesis kit, primed by a TRBC-specific oligonucleotide. Following uracil-DNA glycosylase treatment, all cDNA underwent a first 18-cycle PCR with the universal primers M1SS and BC2_uni_R. In the source study's methods: For normalization, 1 million high-quality reads were randomly selected from each sample, with every read carrying a distinct molecular identifier. Instead of being binned into consensus sequences, reads with shared molecular identifiers were discarded. CDR3 identification, clonotype clustering and error correction used MiTCR with a Q25 quality threshold and the strictest error-elimination algorithm. A nonparametric unseen species model using Euler transformation provided a lower-bound estimate of total TCR beta diversity. TCRdb's own reprocessing of the public reads used fastp at Q25 and MiXCR and kept productive beta chains. Identical CDR3 proteins give one entry, which carries the most common genes and DNA. These V and J calls originate from TCRdb's pipeline instead of the authors' own analysis. The sample table shows about 590,000 distinct CDR3 sequences, and about 30% are seen once. The ten largest clonotypes hold about 15% of the sample.

The donors were roughly 38 Caucasian individuals from Russia, aged roughly 6 to 100 years, who were systemically healthy. Each donor gave ten milliliters of peripheral blood, drawn into EDTA-treated Vacutainer tubes. PBMCs were isolated by Ficoll-Paque density-gradient centrifugation, with at least 6.5 million obtained per sample. Trizol reagent was used to extract total RNA from PBMCs, with at least 5.5 micrograms per sample. Naive CD45RAhigh/CD27high T cell percentages were measured by flow cytometry on a PBMC aliquot from every donor. The CDR3 spans 17 residues, from the cysteine through the phenylalanine. Just the 51-base CDR3 DNA is kept, in frame starting at base 1. CDR1 SQVTM and CDR2 ANQGSEA were looked up in the germline V gene. Here V drops 2 bases and J drops 2 bases, and the junction holds 10 bases not matched to any gene. Notes on this clonotype: No cognate antigen has been identified for it. Per-base quality was not reported, and no clone a single base away is much larger than it.

The TCR comes from a woman of 80 years or more in good health. Input material: blood. The chain uses TRBV29-1 and TRBJ2-3; 10 middle bases align to TRBD2. This receptor has the CDR3 CSVEPSVAGGSTDTQYF. The sequence in DNA is TGCAGCGTTGAACCCTCGGTAGCGGGGGGCTCCACAGATACGCAGTATTTT.